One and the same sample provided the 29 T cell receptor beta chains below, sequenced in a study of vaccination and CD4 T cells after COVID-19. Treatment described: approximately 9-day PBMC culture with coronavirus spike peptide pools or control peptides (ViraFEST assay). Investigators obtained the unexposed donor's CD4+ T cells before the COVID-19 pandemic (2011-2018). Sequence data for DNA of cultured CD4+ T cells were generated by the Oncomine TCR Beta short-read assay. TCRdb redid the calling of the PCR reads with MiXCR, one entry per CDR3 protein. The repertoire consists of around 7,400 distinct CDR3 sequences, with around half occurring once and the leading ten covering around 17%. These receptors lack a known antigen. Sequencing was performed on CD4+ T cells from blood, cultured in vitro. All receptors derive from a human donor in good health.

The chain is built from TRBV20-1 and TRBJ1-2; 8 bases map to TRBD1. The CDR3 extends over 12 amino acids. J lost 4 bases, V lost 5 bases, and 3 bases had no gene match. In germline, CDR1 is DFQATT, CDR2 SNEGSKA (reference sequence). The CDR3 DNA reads TGCAGTGCTCCCGGACAGGGCTATGGCTACACCTTC. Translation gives CSAPGQGYGYTF.

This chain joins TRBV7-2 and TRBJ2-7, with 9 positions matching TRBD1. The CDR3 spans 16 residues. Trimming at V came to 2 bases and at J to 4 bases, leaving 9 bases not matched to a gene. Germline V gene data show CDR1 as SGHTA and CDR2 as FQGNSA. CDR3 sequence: CASSLSGTGFIYEQYF. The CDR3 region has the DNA TGTGCCAGCAGCTTATCCGGGACAGGGTTTATTTACGAGCAGTACTTC. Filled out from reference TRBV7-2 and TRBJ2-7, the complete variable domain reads GAGVSQSPSNKVTEKGKDVELRCDPISGHTALYWYRQSLGQGLEFLIYFQGNSAPDKSGLPSDRFSAERTGGSVSTLTIQRTQQEDSAVYLCASSLSGTGFIYEQYFGPGTRLTVT.

DNA for the CDR3: TGTGCCAGCAGATCGGCAGGTTATAATTCACCCCTCCACTTT. Translation: CASRSAGYNSPLHF. The chain couples TRBV14 to TRBJ1-6, with D hard to call. Deletions cut 6 bases from V and 4 bases from J, with 10 bases between. In germline, CDR1 is SGHDN, CDR2 FVKESK. The CDR3 is 14 residues long.

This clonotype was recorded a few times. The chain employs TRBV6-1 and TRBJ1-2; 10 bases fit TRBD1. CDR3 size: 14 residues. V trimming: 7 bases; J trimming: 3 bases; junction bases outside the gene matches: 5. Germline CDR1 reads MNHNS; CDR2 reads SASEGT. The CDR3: CASTNGQGDYGYTF. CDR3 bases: TGTGCCAGCACCAACGGACAGGGGGACTATGGCTACACCTTC.

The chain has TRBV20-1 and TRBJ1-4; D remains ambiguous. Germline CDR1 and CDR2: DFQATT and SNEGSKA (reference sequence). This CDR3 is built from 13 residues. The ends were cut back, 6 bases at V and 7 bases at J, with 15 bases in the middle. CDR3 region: CSAPDVVGEKLFF. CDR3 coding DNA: TGCAGTGCCCCGGACGTTGTTGGTGAAAAACTGTTTTTT.

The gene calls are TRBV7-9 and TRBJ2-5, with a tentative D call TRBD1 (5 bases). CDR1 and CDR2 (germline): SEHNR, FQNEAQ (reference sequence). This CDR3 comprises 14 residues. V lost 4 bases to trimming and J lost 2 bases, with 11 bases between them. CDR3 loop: CASSSIAGQETQYF. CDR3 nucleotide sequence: TGTGCCAGCAGCTCAATTGCAGGGCAAGAGACCCAGTACTTC.

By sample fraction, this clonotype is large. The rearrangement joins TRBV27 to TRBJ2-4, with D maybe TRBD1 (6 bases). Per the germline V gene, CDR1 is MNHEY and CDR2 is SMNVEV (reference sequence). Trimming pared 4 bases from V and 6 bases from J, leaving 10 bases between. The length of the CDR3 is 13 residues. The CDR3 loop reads CASSWGRGNIQYF. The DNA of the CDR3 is TGTGCCAGCAGTTGGGGGCGTGGAAACATTCAGTACTTC.

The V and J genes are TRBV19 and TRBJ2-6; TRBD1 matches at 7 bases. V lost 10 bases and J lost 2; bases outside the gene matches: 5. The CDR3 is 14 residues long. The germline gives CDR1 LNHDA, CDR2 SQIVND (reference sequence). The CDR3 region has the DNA TGTGCCACCACACAGGGGCCTGGGGCCAACGTCCTGACTTTC. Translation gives CATTQGPGANVLTF.

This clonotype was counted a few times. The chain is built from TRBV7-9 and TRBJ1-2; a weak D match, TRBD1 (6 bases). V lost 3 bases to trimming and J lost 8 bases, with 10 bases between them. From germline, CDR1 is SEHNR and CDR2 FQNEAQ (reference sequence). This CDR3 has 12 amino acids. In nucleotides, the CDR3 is TGTGCCAGCAGCTTTAACAGGGAGGGCTACACCTTC. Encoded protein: CASSFNREGYTF.

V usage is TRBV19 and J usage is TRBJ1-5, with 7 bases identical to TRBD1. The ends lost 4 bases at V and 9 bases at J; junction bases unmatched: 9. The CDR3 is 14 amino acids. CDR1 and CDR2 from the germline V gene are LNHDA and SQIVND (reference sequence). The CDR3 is CASSRGTAEGPQHF. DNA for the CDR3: TGTGCCAGTAGTAGAGGGACAGCGGAGGGGCCCCAGCATTTT.

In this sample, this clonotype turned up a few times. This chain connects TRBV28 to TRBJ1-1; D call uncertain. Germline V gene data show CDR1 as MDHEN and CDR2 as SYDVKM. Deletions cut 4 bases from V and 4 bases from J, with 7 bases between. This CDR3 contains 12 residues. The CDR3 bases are TGTGCCAGCAGTTCCCAAATCACTGAAGCTTTCTTT. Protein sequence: CASSSQITEAFF.

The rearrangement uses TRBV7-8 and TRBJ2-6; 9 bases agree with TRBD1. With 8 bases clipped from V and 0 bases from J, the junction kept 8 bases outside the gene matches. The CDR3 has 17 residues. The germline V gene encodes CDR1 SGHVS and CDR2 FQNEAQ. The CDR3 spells CASDRTGASSGANVLTF. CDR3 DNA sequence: TGTGCCAGCGATCGGACAGGGGCTAGCTCTGGGGCCAACGTCCTGACTTTC.

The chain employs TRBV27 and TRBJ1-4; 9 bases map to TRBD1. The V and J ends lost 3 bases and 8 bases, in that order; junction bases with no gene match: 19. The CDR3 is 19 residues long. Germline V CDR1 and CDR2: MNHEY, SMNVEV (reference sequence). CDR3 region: CASSLFFSTGGGSGEKLFF. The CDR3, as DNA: TGTGCCAGCAGTTTGTTCTTCTCGACAGGGGGTGGGAGTGGAGAAAAACTGTTTTTT.

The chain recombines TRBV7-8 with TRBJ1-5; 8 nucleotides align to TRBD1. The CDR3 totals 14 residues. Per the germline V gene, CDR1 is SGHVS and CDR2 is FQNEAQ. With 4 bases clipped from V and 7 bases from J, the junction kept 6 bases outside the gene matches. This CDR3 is CASSSDRAEQPQHF. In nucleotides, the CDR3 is TGTGCCAGCAGCTCGGACAGGGCAGAGCAGCCCCAGCATTTT.

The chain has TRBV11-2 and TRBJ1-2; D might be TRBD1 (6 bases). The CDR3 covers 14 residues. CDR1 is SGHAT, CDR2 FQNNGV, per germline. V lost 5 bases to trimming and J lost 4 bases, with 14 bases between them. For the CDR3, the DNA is TGTGCCAGCAGCCCGCCTACAGGGTCCTATGGCTACACCTTC. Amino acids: CASSPPTGSYGYTF.

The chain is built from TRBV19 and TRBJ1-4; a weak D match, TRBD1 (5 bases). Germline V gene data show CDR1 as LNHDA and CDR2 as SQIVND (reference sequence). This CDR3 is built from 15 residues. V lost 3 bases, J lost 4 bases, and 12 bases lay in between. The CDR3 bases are TGTGCCAGTAGTATGAGCGGGGCGCGTAATGAAAAACTGTTTTTT. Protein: CASSMSGARNEKLFF.

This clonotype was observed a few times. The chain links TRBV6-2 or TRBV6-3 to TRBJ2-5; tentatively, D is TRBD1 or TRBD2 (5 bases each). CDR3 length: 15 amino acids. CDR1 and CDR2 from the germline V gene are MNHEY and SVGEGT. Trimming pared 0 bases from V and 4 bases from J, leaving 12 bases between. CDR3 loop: CASSYSGPGRETQYF. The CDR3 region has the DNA TGTGCCAGCAGTTACTCGGGACCAGGGAGAGAGACCCAGTACTTC.

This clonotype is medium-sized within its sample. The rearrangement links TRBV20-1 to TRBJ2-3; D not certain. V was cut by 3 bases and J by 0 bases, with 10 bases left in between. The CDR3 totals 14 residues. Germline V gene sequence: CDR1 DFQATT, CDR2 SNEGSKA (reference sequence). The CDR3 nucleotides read TGCAGTGCTAGTTACAGTACTAGCACAGATACGCAGTATTTT. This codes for CSASYSTSTDTQYF.

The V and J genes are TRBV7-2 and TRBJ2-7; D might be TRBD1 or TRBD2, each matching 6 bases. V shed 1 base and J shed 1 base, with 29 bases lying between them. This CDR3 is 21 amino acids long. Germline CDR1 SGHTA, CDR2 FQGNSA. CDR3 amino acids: CASSLDRGRRVFGFGSYEQYF. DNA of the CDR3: TGTGCCAGCAGCTTAGACCGGGGGCGCAGGGTTTTTGGGTTTGGATCCTACGAGCAGTACTTC.

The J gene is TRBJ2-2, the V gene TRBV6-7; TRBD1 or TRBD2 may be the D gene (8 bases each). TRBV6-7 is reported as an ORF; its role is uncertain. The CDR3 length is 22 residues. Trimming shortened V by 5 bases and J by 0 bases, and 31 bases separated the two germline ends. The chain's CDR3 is CASSTATRGREAPATNTGELFF. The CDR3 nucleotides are TGTGCCAGCAGTACCGCTACCAGGGGGCGGGAGGCTCCAGCCACGAACACCGGGGAGCTGTTTTTT.

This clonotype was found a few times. The CDR3 loop reads CASSVGTSEIYEQYF. The DNA for the CDR3 is TGTGCCAGCAGCGTCGGGACTAGCGAAATATACGAGCAGTACTTC. The chain employs TRBV9 and TRBJ2-7; TRBD2 matches 10 bases. The trim removed 2 bases at V and 4 bases at J, leaving 6 bases unmatched. This CDR3 is 15 amino acids long. The germline gives CDR1 SGDLS, CDR2 YYNGEE.

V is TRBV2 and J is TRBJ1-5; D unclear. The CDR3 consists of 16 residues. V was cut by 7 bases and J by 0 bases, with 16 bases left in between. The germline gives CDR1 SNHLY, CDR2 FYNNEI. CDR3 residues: CASTRARPYSNQPQHF. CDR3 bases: TGTGCCAGCACCCGAGCCCGACCTTATAGCAATCAGCCCCAGCATTTT.

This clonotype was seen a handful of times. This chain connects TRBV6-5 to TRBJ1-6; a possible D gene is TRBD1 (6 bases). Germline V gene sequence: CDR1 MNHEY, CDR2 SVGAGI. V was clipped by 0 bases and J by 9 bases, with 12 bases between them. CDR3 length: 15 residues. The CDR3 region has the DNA TGTGCCAGCAGTTACTCCCCGCAGGGGAGTTCACCCCTCCACTTT. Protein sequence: CASSYSPQGSSPLHF.

The CDR3 DNA follows: TGTGCCAGTAGTATCTCCCATTCTACCTACGAGCAGTACTTC. It is translated as CASSISHSTYEQYF. V usage is TRBV19 and J usage is TRBJ2-7; unclear D gene. The CDR3 has 14 amino acids. V shed 3 bases and J shed 2 bases, with 11 bases lying between them. CDR1 LNHDA and CDR2 SQIVND come from the germline V gene (reference sequence).

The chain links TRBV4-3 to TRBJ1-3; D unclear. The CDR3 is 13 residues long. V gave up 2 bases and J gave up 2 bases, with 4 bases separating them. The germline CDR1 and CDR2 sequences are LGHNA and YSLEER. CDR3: CASSQSPGNTIYF. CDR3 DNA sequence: TGCGCCAGCAGCCAATCCCCTGGAAACACCATATATTTT.

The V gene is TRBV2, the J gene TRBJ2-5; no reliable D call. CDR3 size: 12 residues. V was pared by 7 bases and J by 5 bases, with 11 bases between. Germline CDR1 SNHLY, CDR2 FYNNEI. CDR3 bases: TGTGCCAGCACCCTGGCCGTGGAGACCCAGTACTTC. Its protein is CASTLAVETQYF.

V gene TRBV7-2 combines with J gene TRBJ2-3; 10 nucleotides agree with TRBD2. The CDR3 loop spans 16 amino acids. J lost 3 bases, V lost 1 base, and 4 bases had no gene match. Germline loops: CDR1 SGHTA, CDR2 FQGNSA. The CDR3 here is CASSLVSGGATDTQYF. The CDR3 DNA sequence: TGTGCCAGCAGCTTAGTGAGCGGGGGGGCAACAGATACGCAGTATTTT.

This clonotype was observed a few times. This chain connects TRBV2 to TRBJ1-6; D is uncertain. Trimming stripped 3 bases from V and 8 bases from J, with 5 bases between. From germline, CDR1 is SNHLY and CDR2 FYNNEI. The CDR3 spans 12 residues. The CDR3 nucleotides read TGTGCCAGCAGTGAGGAGCATTCACCCCTCCACTTT. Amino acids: CASSEEHSPLHF.

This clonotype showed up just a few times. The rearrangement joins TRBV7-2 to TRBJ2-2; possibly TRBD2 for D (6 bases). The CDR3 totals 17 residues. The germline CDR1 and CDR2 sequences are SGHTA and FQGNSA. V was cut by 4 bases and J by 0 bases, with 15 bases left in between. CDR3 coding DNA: TGTGCCAGCAGCTCCAAGGGACCGGGGGCGAACACCGGGGAGCTGTTTTTT. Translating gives CASSSKGPGANTGELFF.